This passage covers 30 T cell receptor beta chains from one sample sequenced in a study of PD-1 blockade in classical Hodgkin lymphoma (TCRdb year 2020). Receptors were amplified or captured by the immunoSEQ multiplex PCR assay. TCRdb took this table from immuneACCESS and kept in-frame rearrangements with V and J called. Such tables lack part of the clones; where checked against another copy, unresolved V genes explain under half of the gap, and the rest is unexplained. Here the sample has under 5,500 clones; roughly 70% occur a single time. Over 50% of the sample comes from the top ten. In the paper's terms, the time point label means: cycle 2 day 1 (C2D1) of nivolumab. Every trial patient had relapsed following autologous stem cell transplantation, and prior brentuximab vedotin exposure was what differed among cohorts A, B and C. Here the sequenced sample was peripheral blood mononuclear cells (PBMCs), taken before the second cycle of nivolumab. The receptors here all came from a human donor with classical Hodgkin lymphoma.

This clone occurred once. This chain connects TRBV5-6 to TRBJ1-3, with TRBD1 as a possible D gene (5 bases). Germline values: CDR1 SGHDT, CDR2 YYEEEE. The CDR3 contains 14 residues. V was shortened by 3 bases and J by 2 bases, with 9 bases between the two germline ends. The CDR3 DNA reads TGTGCCAGCAGCTGGGGGGGTGCTGGAAACACCATATATTTT. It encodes CASSWGGAGNTIYF.

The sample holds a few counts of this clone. The CDR3 sequence is CASSQEPGYEQYF. CDR3 nucleotide sequence: TGCGCCAGCAGCCAAGAACCAGGGTACGAGCAGTACTTC. The genes are TRBV4-1 and TRBJ2-7; D might be TRBD1 (5 bases). CDR1 is MGHRA and CDR2 is YSYEKL in the germline V gene. V was trimmed by 0 bases and J by 4 bases, leaving 7 bases between them. The CDR3 loop spans 13 amino acids.

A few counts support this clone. CDR3 coding DNA: TGCGCCAGCAGCTTGGACAGGGGCACAGATACGCAGTATTTT. Translated, it gives CASSLDRGTDTQYF. This chain links TRBV5-1 with TRBJ2-3, with D perhaps matching TRBD1 (6 bases). V lost 0 bases, J lost 1 base, and 6 bases lay in between. Germline CDR1 SGHRS, CDR2 YFSETQ. CDR3 length equals 14 residues.

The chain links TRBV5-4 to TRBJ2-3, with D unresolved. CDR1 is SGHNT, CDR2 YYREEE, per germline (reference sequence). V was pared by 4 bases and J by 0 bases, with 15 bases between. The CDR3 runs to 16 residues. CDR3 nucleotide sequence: TGTGCCAGCAGCCCCTCGGACGCGAGAAGCACAGATACGCAGTATTTT. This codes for CASSPSDARSTDTQYF.

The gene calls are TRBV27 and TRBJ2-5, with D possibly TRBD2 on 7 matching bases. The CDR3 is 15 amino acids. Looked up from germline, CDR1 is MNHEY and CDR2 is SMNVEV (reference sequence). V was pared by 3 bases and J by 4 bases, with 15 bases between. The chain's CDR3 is CASSFGGGAGETQYF. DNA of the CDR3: TGTGCCAGCAGTTTTGGGGGGGGCGCAGGAGAGACCCAGTACTTC.

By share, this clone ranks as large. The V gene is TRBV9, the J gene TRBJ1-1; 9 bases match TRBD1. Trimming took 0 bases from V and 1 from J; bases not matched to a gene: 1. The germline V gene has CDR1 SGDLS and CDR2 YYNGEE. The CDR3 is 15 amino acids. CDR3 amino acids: CASSVGTGANTEAFF. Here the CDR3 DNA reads TGTGCCAGCAGCGTAGGGACAGGGGCGAACACTGAAGCTTTCTTT.

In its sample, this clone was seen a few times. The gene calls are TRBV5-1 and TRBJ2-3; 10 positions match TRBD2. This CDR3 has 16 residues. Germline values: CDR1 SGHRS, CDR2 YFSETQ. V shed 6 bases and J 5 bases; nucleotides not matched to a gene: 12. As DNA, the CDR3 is TGCGCCAGCACCCAATTAAGCGGGAGGGCCGGAGATACGCAGTATTTT. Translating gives CASTQLSGRAGDTQYF.

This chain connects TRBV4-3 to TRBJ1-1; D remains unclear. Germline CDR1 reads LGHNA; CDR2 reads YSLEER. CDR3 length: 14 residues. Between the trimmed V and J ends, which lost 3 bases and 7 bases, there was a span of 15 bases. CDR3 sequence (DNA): TGCGCCAGCAGCCAGGCAGGAGCTGCTGATGAAGCTTTCTTT. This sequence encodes CASSQAGAADEAFF.

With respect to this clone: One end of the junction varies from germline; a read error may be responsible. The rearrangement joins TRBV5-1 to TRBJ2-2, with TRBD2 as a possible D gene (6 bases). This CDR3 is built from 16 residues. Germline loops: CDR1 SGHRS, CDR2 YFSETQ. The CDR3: CVSSLGGLTNTGELFF. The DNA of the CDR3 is TGCGTCAGCAGCTTGGGAGGTCTCACGAACACCGGGGAGCTGTTTTTT.

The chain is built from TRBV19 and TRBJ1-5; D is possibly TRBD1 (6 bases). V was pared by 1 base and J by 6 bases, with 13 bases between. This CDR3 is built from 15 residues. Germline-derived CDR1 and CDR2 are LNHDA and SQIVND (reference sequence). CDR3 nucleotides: TGTGCCAGTAGTATAGGAACAGGGCCCCTTCAGCCCCAGCATTTT. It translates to CASSIGTGPLQPQHF.

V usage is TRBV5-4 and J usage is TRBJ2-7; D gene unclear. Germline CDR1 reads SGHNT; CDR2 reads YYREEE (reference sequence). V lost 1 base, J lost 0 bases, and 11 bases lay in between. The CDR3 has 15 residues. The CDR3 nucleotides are TGTGCCAGCAGCTTGTGGACGGATTCCTCCTACGAGCAGTACTTC. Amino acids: CASSLWTDSSYEQYF.

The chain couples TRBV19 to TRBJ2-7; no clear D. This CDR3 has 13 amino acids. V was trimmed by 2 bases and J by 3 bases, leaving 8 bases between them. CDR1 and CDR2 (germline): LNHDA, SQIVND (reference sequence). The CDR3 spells CASSIKQFYEQYF. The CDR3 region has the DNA TGTGCCAGTAGTATAAAACAGTTCTACGAGCAGTACTTC. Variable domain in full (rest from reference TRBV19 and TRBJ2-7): DGGITQSPKYLFRKEGQNVTLSCEQNLNHDAMYWYRQDPGQGLRLIYYSQIVNDFQKGDIAEGYSVSREKKESFPLTVTSAQKNPTAFYLCASSIKQFYEQYFGPGTRLTVT.

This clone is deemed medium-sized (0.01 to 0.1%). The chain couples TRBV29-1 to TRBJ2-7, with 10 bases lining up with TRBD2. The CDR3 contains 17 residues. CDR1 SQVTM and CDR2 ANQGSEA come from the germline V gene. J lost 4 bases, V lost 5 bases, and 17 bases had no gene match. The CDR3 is CSVNVVSVSSGRYEQYF. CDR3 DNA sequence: TGCAGCGTTAACGTCGTGTCAGTGTCTAGCGGGAGATACGAGCAGTACTTC.

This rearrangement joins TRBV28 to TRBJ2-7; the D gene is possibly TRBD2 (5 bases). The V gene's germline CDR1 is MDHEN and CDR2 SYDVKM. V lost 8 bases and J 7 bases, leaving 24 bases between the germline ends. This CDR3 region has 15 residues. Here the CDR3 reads CASQVGGTLVSEQYF. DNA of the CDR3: TGTGCCAGCCAGGTTGGAGGTACCCTCGTTTCGGAGCAGTACTTC.

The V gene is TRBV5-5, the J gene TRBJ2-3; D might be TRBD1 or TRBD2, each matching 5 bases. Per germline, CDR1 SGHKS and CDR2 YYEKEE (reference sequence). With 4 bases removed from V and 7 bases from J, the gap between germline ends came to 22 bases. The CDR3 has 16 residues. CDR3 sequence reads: CASSREGRRSPNTQYF. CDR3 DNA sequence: TGTGCCAGCAGCCGAGAGGGACGGCGCAGCCCTAATACGCAGTATTTT.

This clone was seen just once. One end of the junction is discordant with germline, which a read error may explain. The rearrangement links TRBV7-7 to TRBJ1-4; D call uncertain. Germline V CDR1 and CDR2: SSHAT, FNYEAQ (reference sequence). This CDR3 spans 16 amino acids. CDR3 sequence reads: CASSLSNIWMVEKLFF. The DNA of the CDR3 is TGTGCTAGCAGCTTAAGTAATATATGGATGGTTGAAAAACTGTTTTTT.

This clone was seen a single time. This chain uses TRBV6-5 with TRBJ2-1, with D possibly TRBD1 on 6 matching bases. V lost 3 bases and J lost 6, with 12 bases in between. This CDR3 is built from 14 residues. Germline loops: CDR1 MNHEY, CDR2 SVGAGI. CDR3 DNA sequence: TGTGCCAGCAGTTATAGGCAGGGGCTCAATGAGCAGTTCTTC. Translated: CASSYRQGLNEQFF.

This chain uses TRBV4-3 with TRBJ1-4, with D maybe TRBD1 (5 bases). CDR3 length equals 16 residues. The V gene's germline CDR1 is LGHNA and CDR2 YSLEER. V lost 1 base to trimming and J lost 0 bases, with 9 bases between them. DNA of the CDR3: TGCGCCAGCAGCCAAGGGGGGAGGGCAACTAATGAAAAACTGTTTTTT. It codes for CASSQGGRATNEKLFF.

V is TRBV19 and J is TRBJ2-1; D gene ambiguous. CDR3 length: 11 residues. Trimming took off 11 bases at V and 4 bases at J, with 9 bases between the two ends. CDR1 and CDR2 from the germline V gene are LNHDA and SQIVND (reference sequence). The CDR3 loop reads CASEDYNEQFF. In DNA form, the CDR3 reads TGTGCCTCCGAGGATTACAATGAGCAGTTCTTC.

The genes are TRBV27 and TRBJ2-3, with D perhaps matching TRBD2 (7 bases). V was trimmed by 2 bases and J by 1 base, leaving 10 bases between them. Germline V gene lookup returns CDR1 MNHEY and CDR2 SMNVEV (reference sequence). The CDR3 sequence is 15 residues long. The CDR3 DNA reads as TGTGCCAGCAGTTTAGCGGGGGCCCGCACAGATACGCAGTATTTT. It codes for CASSLAGARTDTQYF.

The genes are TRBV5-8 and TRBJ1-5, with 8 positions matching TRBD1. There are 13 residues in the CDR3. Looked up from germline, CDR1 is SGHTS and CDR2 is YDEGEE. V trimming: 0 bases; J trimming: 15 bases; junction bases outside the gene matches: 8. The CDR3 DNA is TGTGCCAGCAGCTTGGCCCGTGGAGACAGGGGGCATTTT. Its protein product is CASSLARGDRGHF.

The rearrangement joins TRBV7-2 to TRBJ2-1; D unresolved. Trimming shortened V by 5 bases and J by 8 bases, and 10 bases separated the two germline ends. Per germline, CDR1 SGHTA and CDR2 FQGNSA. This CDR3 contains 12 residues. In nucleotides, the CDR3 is TGTGCCAGCAGCCCTCAACGGGATGAGCAGTTCTTC. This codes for CASSPQRDEQFF. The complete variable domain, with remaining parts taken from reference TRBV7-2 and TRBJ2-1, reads GAGVSQSPSNKVTEKGKDVELRCDPISGHTALYWYRQSLGQGLEFLIYFQGNSAPDKSGLPSDRFSAERTGGSVSTLTIQRTQQEDSAVYLCASSPQRDEQFFGPGTRLTVL.

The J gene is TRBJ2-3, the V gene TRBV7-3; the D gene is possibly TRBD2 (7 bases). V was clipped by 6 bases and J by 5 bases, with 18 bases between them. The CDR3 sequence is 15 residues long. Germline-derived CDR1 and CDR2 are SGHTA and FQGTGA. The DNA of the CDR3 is TGTGCCAGCAGTAACAATCGGGGGGCTGGAGATACGCAGTATTTT. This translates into CASSNNRGAGDTQYF.

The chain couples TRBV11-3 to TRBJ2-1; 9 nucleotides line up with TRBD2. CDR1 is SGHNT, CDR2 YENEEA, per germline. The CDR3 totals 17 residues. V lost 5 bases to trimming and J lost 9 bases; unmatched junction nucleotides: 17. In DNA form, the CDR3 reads TGTGCCAGCAGCCTCTTAGGCCTGGGCGGGAGGGAGGGTGAGCAGTTCTTC. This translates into CASSLLGLGGREGEQFF. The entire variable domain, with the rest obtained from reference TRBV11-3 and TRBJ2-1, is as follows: EAGVVQSPRYKIIEKKQPVAFWCNPISGHNTLYWYLQNLGQGPELLIRYENEEAVDDSQLPKDRFSAERLKGVDSTLKIQPAELGDSAVYLCASSLLGLGGREGEQFFGPGTRLTVL.

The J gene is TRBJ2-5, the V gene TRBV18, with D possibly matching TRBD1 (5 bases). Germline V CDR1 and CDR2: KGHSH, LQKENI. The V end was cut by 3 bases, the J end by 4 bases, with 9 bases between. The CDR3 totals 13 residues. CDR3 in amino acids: CASSPRDAETQYF. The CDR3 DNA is TGTGCCAGCTCACCCAGGGATGCAGAGACCCAGTACTTC.

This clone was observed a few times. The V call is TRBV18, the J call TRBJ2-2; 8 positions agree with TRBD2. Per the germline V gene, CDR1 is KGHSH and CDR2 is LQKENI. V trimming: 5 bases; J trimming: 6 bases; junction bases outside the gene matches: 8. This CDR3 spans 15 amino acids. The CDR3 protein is CASSSGSSDSGELFF. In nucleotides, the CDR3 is TGTGCCAGCTCAAGCGGGAGTTCAGATTCCGGGGAGCTGTTTTTT. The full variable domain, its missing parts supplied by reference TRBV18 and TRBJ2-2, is NAGVMQNPRHLVRRRGQEARLRCSPMKGHSHVYWYRQLPEEGLKFMVYLQKENIIDESGMPKERFSAEFPKEGPSILRIQQVVRGDSAAYFCASSSGSSDSGELFFGEGSRLTVL.

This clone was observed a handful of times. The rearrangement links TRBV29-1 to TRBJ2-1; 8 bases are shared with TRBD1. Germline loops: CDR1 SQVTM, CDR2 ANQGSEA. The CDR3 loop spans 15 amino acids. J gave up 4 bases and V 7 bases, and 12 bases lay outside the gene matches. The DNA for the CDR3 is TGCAGCGGGAATGGGCAGGGGGCTTCTTACAATGAGCAGTTCTTC. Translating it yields CSGNGQGASYNEQFF.

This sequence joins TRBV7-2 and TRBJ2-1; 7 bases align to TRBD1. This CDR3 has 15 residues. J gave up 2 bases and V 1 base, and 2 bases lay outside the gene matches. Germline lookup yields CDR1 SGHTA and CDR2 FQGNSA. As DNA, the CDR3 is TGTGCCAGCAGCTTAGTCCAGGGGGCCTACAATGAGCAGTTCTTC. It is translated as CASSLVQGAYNEQFF.

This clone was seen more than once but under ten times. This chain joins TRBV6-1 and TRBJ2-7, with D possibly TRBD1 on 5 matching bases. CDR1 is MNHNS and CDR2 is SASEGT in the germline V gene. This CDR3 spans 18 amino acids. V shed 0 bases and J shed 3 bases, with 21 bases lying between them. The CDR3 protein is CASSEAKGLIQVDYEQYF. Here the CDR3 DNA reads TGTGCCAGCAGTGAAGCGAAGGGGTTAATCCAGGTGGACTACGAGCAGTACTTC.

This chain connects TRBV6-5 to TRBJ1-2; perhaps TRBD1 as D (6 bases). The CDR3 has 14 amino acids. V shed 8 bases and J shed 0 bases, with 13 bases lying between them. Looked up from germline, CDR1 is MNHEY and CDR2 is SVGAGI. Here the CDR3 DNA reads TGTGCCAGCTCTCAGGGACATGCTAACTATGGCTACACCTTC. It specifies CASSQGHANYGYTF.